This T cell receptor (beta chain) was observed in a study of blood T cells in healthy people across ages. The junction had 14 bases not matched to a gene; V was cut back by 5 bases and J by 7 bases. CDR3 length: 15 amino acids. Germline V gene lookup returns CDR1 DFQATT and CDR2 SNEGSKA (reference sequence). About this clonotype itself: As yet, its antigen is unknown.

Healthy individuals of Caucasian origin from Russia, aged roughly 6 to 95, served as donors. General study points: Unsorted PBMCs prevented conclusive naive versus antigen-experienced comparison.

Using a J-beta primer mix together with a sample-barcoded 5' primer, a second PCR was run for about 6 to 12 cycles. A single record per CDR3 protein comes from TCRdb applying MiXCR to the 5' RACE reads. The data contain over 1,300,000 distinct CDR3 sequences, 45% to 70% of them seen just once; the ten biggest clones take up roughly 7%. Sequencing used blood. The rearrangement links TRBV20-1 to TRBJ2-1; TRBD2 agrees at 7 bases. This TCR derives from a man aged 18 to 29 in good health. The CDR3 DNA reads TGCAGTGCTCCTATTCGGACTAGATTGAGGAATGAGCAGTTCTTC. Its protein product is CSAPIRTRLRNEQFF.